The clone carrying this TCR beta chain was seen a handful of times. The sample comes from a study of Ad26.COV2.S vaccination and SARS-CoV-2 variants. In the study overall: Dosing was one shot or two shots 56 days apart.

Sequencing used immunoSEQ multiplex PCR; TCRdb keeps in-frame clones, though not all of them. The data contain around 400,000 clones, around 90% of them seen just once; the ten biggest clones take up roughly an eighth. As to treatment: some 20 received Ad26.COV2.S at low or high dose, single or two shots; 5 received placebo; per-sample allocation not given. Sampling took place 63 days after the first vaccine or placebo injection. Vaccination employed an Ad26 vector expressing the Wuhan-strain SARS-CoV-2 spike. The V gene end was trimmed by 5 bases and the J gene end by 4 bases; junction bases not matched to a gene: 11. Germline V gene lookup returns CDR1 MNHEY and CDR2 SVGEGT. CDR3 length equals 17 residues.

The chain couples TRBV6-2 or TRBV6-3 to TRBJ2-2, with TRBD1 matching 9 bases. Here the sequenced sample was peripheral blood, taken in a trial of Ad26.COV2.S vaccine versus placebo. The source of this sequence is a person aged 18-65 years who received the Ad26.COV2.S COVID-19 vaccine or a placebo. CDR3 region: CASSRRDRAISTGELFF. The CDR3 coding sequence is TGTGCCAGCAGTCGCAGGGACAGGGCAATCTCCACCGGGGAGCTGTTTTTT.